This is a list of T cell receptor beta chains from one sample in a study of cytomegalovirus exposure and HLA in healthy donors. This table comes from immunoSEQ multiplex PCR, and its TCRdb copy is limited to in-frame clones, with some not included. The data hold 200,000 to 250,000 clones, with approximately 79% observed a single time. The sample comprised PBMCs. Source of these receptors: a girl aged 2 to 10 in good health and CMV-seronegative. The CDR3 runs from the conserved cysteine through the conserved F or W. Fields, in order: D gene, clone size, V gene, J gene, CDR3 DNA, CDR3 protein. D genes are given only for firm matches. Clone size is stated in some rows and not others, as once, few, many or a class when expanded.

.	.	TRBV19	TRBJ1-1	TGTGCCAGTAGTATCCGAATCGGGCAGGGAAGGGGGAACACTGAAGCTTTCTTT	CASSIRIGQGRGNTEAFF
.	few	TRBV2	TRBJ2-7	TGTGCCAGCAGGGAGAGGGTAGGGTTCCCTCACGAGCAGTACTTC	CASRERVGFPHEQYF
.	.	TRBV4-2	TRBJ2-3	TGTGCCAGCAGCCAAGAAGGGACTGGCACAGATACGCAGTATTTT	CASSQEGTGTDTQYF
TRBD2	.	TRBV5-7	TRBJ2-3	TGTGCCAGCAGCTTGTCCCTGGCGGGAGAGGGCACAGATACGCAGTATTTT	CASSLSLAGEGTDTQYF
.	.	TRBV25-1	TRBJ2-1	TGTGCCAGCAGTGAATATCTTGCGGCTTACAATGAGCAGTTCTTC	CASSEYLAAYNEQFF
.	.	TRBV10-3	TRBJ2-7	TGTGCCATCAGTGAGTCAACAGGGAGGGGCATCGACGAGCAGTACTTC	CAISESTGRGIDEQYF
TRBD1	.	TRBV19	TRBJ1-1	TGTGCCAGTAGTGCCCGGGACAGGGGTTTCCAGAACACTGAAGCTTTCTTT	CASSARDRGFQNTEAFF
TRBD2	.	TRBV5-1	TRBJ2-1	TGCGCCAGCAGCTTAGGAACCGGGACTAGCGGATGGAGCTCCTACAATGAGCAGTTCTTC	CASSLGTGTSGWSSYNEQFF
TRBD1	.	TRBV6-6	TRBJ1-1	TGTGCCAGCAGCTCGGACAGGGCGGCTGAAGCTTTCTTT	CASSSDRAAEAFF
.	.	TRBV5-6	TRBJ1-1	TGTGCCAGCAGCCCCAGGGGAATGAACACTGAAGCTTTCTTT	CASSPRGMNTEAFF
.	.	TRBV9	TRBJ2-5	TGTGCCAGCAGCCATGGGGGGGCAGGGCATGGGGCCCAGTACTTC	CASSHGGAGHGAQYF
.	.	TRBV29-1	TRBJ2-1	TGCAGCGTTGCTATCACTAGAATTGAGCAGTTCTTC	CSVAITRIEQFF
TRBD2	.	TRBV5-4	TRBJ2-5	TGTGCCAGCAGCTCGGGACTAGCGGGAGGGGGAGAGACCCAGTACTTC	CASSSGLAGGGETQYF
TRBD1	.	TRBV9	TRBJ1-4	TGTGCCAGCAGCCCTTCGTCCGGGACAGTAAGGGAAAAACTGTTTTTT	CASSPSSGTVREKLFF
.	.	TRBV6-1	TRBJ1-2	TGTGCCAGCAGTGAAGACCCAGGGAACTATGGCTACACCTTC	CASSEDPGNYGYTF
TRBD2	.	TRBV5-1	TRBJ2-5	TGCGCCAGCAGCTTGGCGAGACTAGCGGGGAAAGAGACCCAGTACTTC	CASSLARLAGKETQYF
TRBD1	.	TRBV19	TRBJ2-1	TGTGCCAGTAGCCCGGGACAGCACTACAATGAGCAGTTCTTC	CASSPGQHYNEQFF
.	few	TRBV5-3	TRBJ1-2	TGTGCCAGAAGCCCCCTAAATGTCAGGGGATCTAGTTGTGGCTACACCTTC	CARSPLNVRGSSCGYTF
.	.	TRBV19	TRBJ1-1	TGTGCCAGTAGTATACGGAGGCCCCGGGACACTGAAGCTTTCTTT	CASSIRRPRDTEAFF
TRBD1	few	TRBV5-1	TRBJ1-4	TGCGCCAGCAGCTTCGGACAGGGGGCCATACCATTAAATGAAAAACTGTTTTTT	CASSFGQGAIPLNEKLFF
.	.	TRBV7-9	TRBJ2-6	TGTTCCAGCAGCCCAGGAGACAGCGTCCTGACTTTC	CSSSPGDSVLTF
.	.	TRBV7-9	TRBJ2-7	TGTGCCAGCAGCTTAGGTCCCCACTCCTACGAGCAGTACTTC	CASSLGPHSYEQYF
.	few	TRBV5-4	TRBJ2-1	TGTGCCAGCAGCTTGGCTCGGGAATTGGGTAATGAGCAGTTCTTC	CASSLARELGNEQFF
.	.	TRBV7-9	TRBJ1-2	TGTGCCAGCAGCTTTTTCTCCGGGGATGGCTACACCTTC	CASSFFSGDGYTF
TRBD2	.	TRBV7-9	TRBJ2-3	TGTGCCAGCAAAAGTAGCGGGAGGGTGCGGGATACGCAGTATTTT	CASKSSGRVRDTQYF
.	once	TRBV4-1	TRBJ1-1	TGCGCCAGCAGCCATCCCGCCCGGGCGGGCACTGAAGCTTTCTTT	CASSHPARAGTEAFF
.	few	TRBV7-9	TRBJ1-1	TGTGCCAGCAGCTTAGCGGACAGTGATGAAGCTTTCTTT	CASSLADSDEAFF
TRBD1	.	TRBV5-1	TRBJ2-7	TGCGCCAGCAGCTCCCGGACAGGGAACGAGCAGTACTTC	CASSSRTGNEQYF
TRBD1	.	TRBV5-4	TRBJ1-6	TGTGCCAGCAGTCTTGACAGGGGCGGTAGTTCACCCCTCCACTTT	CASSLDRGGSSPLHF
TRBD2	.	TRBV7-6	TRBJ2-1	TGTGCCAGCAGCTTAGACTCCGGGACTAGCGGGGGGACTTACAATGAGCAGTTCTTC	CASSLDSGTSGGTYNEQFF
.	.	TRBV19	TRBJ1-1	TGTGCCAGTCGTACATGGGGTGGGGGGTTGAGGAAAGCTTTCTTT	CASRTWGGGLRKAFF
.	.	TRBV5-4	TRBJ2-2	TGTGCCAGCAGCTTGGAGGGGACGAACACCGGGGAGCTGTTTTTT	CASSLEGTNTGELFF